The 8 T cell receptor beta chains below all came from one sample that was sequenced in a study of Ad26.COV2.S vaccination and SARS-CoV-2 variants. Profiled with immunoSEQ multiplex PCR; TCRdb holds only in-frame clones, not every one. There are 350,000 to 400,000 clones in the sample; approximately 91% occur only once, and approximately 3.7% lies in the top ten. Treatment described: about 20 received Ad26.COV2.S at low or high dose, single or two shots; about 5 received placebo; per-sample allocation not given. Collection of the samples took place on day 63 after the first injection of vaccine or placebo. Material: peripheral blood, obtained in a trial of Ad26.COV2.S vaccine versus placebo. The origin of the receptors is a person aged 18-60 years who received the Ad26.COV2.S COVID-19 vaccine or a placebo.

The chain carries TRBV7-9 and TRBJ2-7; a possible D gene is TRBD1 (5 bases). Germline V gene lookup returns CDR1 SEHNR and CDR2 FQNEAQ (reference sequence). The V end was cut by 6 bases, the J end by 4 bases, with 13 bases between. The CDR3 loop spans 13 amino acids. CDR3 protein: CASRDDRAYEQYF. The DNA of the CDR3 is TGTGCCAGCAGGGACGACAGAGCATACGAGCAGTACTTC. Combining the CDR3 with reference TRBV7-9 and TRBJ2-7 gives the whole variable domain DTGVSQNPRHKITKRGQNVTFRCDPISEHNRLYWYRQTLGQGPEFLTYFQNEAQLEKSRLLSDRFSAERPKGSFSTLEIQRTEQGDSAMYLCASRDDRAYEQYFGPGTRLTVT.

This sequence joins TRBV5-8 and TRBJ2-1, with D possibly being TRBD1 or TRBD2 (5 bases each). The V gene lost 6 bases and the J gene lost 2 bases, with 18 bases spanning the gap. There are 16 residues in the CDR3. Germline CDR1 reads SGHTS; CDR2 reads YDEGEE. The CDR3 reads CASTHLPGTTYNEQFF. DNA for the CDR3: TGTGCCAGCACCCACCTTCCGGGGACGACCTACAATGAGCAGTTCTTC.

This chain links TRBV25-1 with TRBJ1-1, with a possible D match to TRBD1 (6 bases). CDR1 is MGHDK and CDR2 is SYGVNS in the germline V gene. Trimming took off 1 base at V and 1 base at J, with 16 bases between the two ends. The CDR3 loop spans 17 amino acids. CDR3 nucleotides: TGTGCCAGCAGTGAATTGGGTAGGGGGGCGGAGAACACTGAAGCTTTCTTT. It yields the protein CASSELGRGAENTEAFF.

The rearrangement joins TRBV6-6 to TRBJ1-2, with D possibly being TRBD1 (6 bases). The CDR3 is made up of 15 amino acids. V dropped 2 bases and J dropped 6 bases, with 16 bases sitting between them. Germline values: CDR1 MNHNY, CDR2 SVGAGI (reference sequence). The DNA of the CDR3 is TGTGCCAGCAGTTACGATCGAGGGGGGTGGGATGGCTACACCTTC. Its translation is CASSYDRGGWDGYTF.

V gene TRBV18 combines with J gene TRBJ2-1; D is unresolved. CDR3 size: 15 residues. Between the trimmed V and J ends, which lost 2 bases and 3 bases, there was a span of 11 bases. The germline gives CDR1 KGHSH, CDR2 LQKENI. CDR3 sequence: CASSPVGPSYNEQFF. The CDR3 DNA is TGTGCCAGCTCACCAGTGGGCCCGAGCTACAATGAGCAGTTCTTC.

The chain employs TRBV6-1 and TRBJ2-3; D is undetermined. CDR3 size: 16 residues. Germline CDR1 is MNHNS and CDR2 is SASEGT. Trimming took 4 bases from V and 2 from J, leaving 16 bases between them. CDR3 nucleotide sequence: TGTGCCAGCAGTGGCCGACTTGCCCCCGACACAGATACGCAGTATTTT. Translation gives CASSGRLAPDTDTQYF.

The chain employs TRBV20-1 and TRBJ1-2, with unresolved D. The ends were cut back, 4 bases at V and 1 base at J, with 10 bases in the middle. This CDR3 is 13 amino acids long. The germline gives CDR1 DFQATT, CDR2 SNEGSKA (reference sequence). CDR3 amino acids: CSAIESYNYGYTF. The CDR3 nucleotides read TGCAGTGCTATTGAATCCTATAACTATGGCTACACCTTC.

V and J are TRBV20-1 and TRBJ1-1; D remains unclear. Between the trimmed V and J ends, which lost 3 bases and 0 bases, there was a span of 11 bases. CDR3 length: 14 amino acids. Germline V lookup: CDR1 DFQATT, CDR2 SNEGSKA (reference sequence). The CDR3 sequence is CSASWAGMNTEAFF. DNA for the CDR3: TGCAGTGCTAGTTGGGCGGGCATGAACACTGAAGCTTTCTTT.